Here is one TCR beta chain with its context. The sample originates from a study of CD8 T cells in Susac syndrome. Random hexamers were used to reverse transcribe roughly 0.5 to 1 ug of RNA. Amplification of TCR beta CDR3 by immunoSEQ multiplex PCR spanned 54 Vbeta and 13 Jbeta. MiXCR was run by TCRdb on the immunoSEQ multiplex PCR reads, yielding one entry per CDR3 protein. The sample consists of some 100,000 distinct CDR3 sequences, 92% of them appearing once. The study sequenced TCR beta in blood CD8+ and CD4+ T cells. V lost 6 bases to trimming and J lost 1 base, with 12 bases between them. Germline values: CDR1 DFQATT, CDR2 SNEGSKA (reference sequence). The length of the CDR3 is 13 residues.

The TCR sequence derives from a human donor in good health. The source material was CD8+ T cells from PBMCs. V usage is TRBV20-1 and J usage is TRBJ1-1; D is uncertain. The CDR3, as DNA: TGCAGTGCCGGGTGGGAGGGGAACACTGAAGCTTTCTTT. Its protein product is CSAGWEGNTEAFF.